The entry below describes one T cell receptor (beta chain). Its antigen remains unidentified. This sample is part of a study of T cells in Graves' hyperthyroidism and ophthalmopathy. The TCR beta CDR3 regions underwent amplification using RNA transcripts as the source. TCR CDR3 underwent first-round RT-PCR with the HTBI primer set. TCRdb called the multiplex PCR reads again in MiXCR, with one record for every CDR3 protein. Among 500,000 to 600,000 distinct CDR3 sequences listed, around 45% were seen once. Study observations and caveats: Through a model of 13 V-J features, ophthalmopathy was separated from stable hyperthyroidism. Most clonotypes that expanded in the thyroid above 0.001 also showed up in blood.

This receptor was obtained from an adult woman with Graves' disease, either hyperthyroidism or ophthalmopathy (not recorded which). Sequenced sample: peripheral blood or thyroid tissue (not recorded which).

CDR3 sequence reads: CATSQGGNTEAFF. The DNA for the CDR3 is TGTGCCACATCACAGGGGGGTAACACTGAAGCTTTCTTT. The chain recombines TRBV15 with TRBJ1-1; 8 nucleotides agree with TRBD1. V lost 9 bases to trimming and J lost 2 bases; unmatched junction nucleotides: 5. This CDR3 spans 13 amino acids. In germline, CDR1 is LNHNV, CDR2 YYDKDF (reference sequence).